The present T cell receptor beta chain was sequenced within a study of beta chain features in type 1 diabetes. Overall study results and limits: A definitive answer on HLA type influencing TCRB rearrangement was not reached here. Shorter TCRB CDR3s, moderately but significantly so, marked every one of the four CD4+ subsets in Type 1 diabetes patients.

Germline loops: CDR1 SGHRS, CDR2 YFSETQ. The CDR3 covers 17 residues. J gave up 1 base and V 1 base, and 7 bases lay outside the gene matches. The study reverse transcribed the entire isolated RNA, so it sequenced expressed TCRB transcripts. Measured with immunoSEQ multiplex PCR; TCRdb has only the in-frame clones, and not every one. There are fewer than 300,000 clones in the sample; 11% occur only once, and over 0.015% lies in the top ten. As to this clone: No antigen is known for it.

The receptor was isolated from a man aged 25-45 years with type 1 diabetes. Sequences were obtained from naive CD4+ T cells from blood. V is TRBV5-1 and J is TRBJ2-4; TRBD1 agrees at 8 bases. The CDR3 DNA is TGCGCCAGCAGCTTGTGGGGCAGGGGGCTTGCCAAAAACATTCAGTACTTC. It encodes CASSLWGRGLAKNIQYF.